This paragraph covers one TCR beta chain sequence. This entry comes from a study of blood T cell repertoires in COVID-19. Study at large: Sources were T cells, B-cell-depleted T cells, or PBMCs; the material itself was cDNA or gDNA.

Here immunoSEQ multiplex PCR was the method, and the copy in TCRdb shows in-frame clones only, minus some. The sample holds under 200,000 clones; around 80% are singletons and the top ten take approximately 9.9%. J gave up 5 bases and V 8 bases, and 6 bases lay outside the gene matches. The CDR3 spans 14 residues. Germline CDR1 and CDR2: MNHEY and SVGAGI. Which cohort a participant joined came from the clinical history participants gave. The recovered donors of Cohort 3 showed two negative PCRs, clearance, or symptom resolution. Sequenced: PBMCs or T cells enriched from blood (not recorded which). The rearrangement links TRBV6-5 to TRBJ1-4, with 9 positions matching TRBD1. The receptor was derived from a man between 45 and 60 years old who had recovered from COVID-19. The CDR3, as DNA: TGTGCCAGCGACACAGACAGGGGGAATGAAAAACTGTTTTTT. Its protein is CASDTDRGNEKLFF.